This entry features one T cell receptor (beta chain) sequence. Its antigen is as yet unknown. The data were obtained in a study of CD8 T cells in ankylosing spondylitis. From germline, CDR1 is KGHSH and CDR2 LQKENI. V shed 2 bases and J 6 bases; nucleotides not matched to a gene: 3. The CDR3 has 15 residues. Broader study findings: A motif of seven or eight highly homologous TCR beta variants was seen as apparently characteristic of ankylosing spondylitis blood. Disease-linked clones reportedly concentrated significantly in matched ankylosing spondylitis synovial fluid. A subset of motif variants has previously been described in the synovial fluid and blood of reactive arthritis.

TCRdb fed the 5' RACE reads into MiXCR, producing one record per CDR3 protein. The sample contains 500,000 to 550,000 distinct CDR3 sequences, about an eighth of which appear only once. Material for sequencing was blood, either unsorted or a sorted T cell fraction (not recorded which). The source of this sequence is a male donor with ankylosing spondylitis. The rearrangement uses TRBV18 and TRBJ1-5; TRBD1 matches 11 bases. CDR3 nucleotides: TGTGCCAGCTCACCAACGGGGACAGGGGGTCAGCCCCAGCATTTT. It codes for CASSPTGTGGQPQHF.